This T cell receptor beta chain was recorded in a study of cytomegalovirus exposure and HLA in healthy donors. Study overall: Early released data comprised 75 million to 100 million unique TCRs from HLA-typed donors. Study-wide results and limits: In a later analysis, at a false discovery rate of 0.05, 17,000 or so TCR beta sequences were associated with HLA alleles.

This CDR3 is built from 13 residues. V lost 5 bases to trimming and J lost 5 bases, with 11 bases between them. Germline V gene data show CDR1 as MDHEN and CDR2 as SYDVKM. The primer mix had 60 Vbeta and 13 Jbeta primers. The table came from immunoSEQ multiplex PCR; TCRdb's copy has only in-frame clones and leaves some out. This sample has approximately 120,000 clones, with 76% found just once. A word on this clone: The antigen remains undetermined.

The source is a man aged 45-65 years in good health and CMV-seronegative. The chain carries TRBV28 and TRBJ2-3; a possible D gene is TRBD1 (6 bases). Sequences were obtained from PBMCs. The CDR3 loop reads CASSATGQDTQYF. The DNA for the CDR3 is TGTGCCAGCAGTGCAACAGGGCAAGATACGCAGTATTTT.